The TCR beta chain described here comes from a study of cytomegalovirus exposure and HLA in healthy donors. The overall study: Previous work identified around 120 million unique TCR beta sequences from around 180 million T cells.

The CDR3 extends over 18 amino acids. This clone has a handful of counts. Primers included in the PCR were 60 Vbeta and 13 Jbeta primers. Repertoires were generated with immunoSEQ multiplex PCR, while TCRdb's copy carries only in-frame clones and drops some. The data show around 200,000 clones, with around three quarters seen just once and about 1.9% held by the top ten. The chain recombines TRBV21-1 with TRBJ1-2; the D call in the table, TRBD1, was not verified against the DNA. TRBV21-1 is classified as a pseudogene. Material: PBMCs. The receptor's source is a man aged 25 to 45 in good health and CMV-seronegative. The CDR3 sequence is CASSKDRGPGQINYGYTF. In DNA, the CDR3 is TGTGCCAGCAGCAAAGACAGGGGGCCAGGACAGATTAACTATGGCTACACCTTC.